A single sample is the source of the 28 T cell receptor beta chains below, sequenced in a study of T cells in Graves' hyperthyroidism and ophthalmopathy. From RNA transcripts, TCR beta CDR3 regions were amplified. The HTBI primer set drove a first-round RT-PCR of the TCR CDR3. TCRdb redid the calling of the multiplex PCR reads with MiXCR, one entry per CDR3 protein. The sample includes approximately 530,000 distinct CDR3 sequences, 20% of them seen just once. The sample consisted of blood. The source is a man aged 35-49 years with Graves' ophthalmopathy.

V is TRBV6-1 and J is TRBJ2-2, with a possible D match to TRBD2 (5 bases). Trimming took 4 bases from V and 4 from J, leaving 16 bases between them. The CDR3 has 16 residues. Germline V gene lookup returns CDR1 MNHNS and CDR2 SASEGT. CDR3 coding DNA: TGTGCCAGCAGTGCCCGGGGATCCCCAATCACCGGGGAGCTGTTTTTT. It encodes CASSARGSPITGELFF.

Of note for this clonotype: A read error may account for a junction end that differs from germline. The V call is TRBV3-1, the J call TRBJ2-5, with 7 bases fitting TRBD1. CDR3 size: 14 residues. Germline values: CDR1 LGHDT, CDR2 YNNKEL (reference sequence). The CDR3 region is CASSDGQAQETQYF. CDR3 coding DNA: TGCGCCAGCAGTGATGGACAGGCCCAAGAGACCCAGTACTTC.

This clonotype was found a few times. This sequence joins TRBV20-1 and TRBJ2-3; no clear D. V shed 0 bases and J shed 0 bases, with 10 bases lying between them. CDR1 and CDR2 from the germline V gene are DFQATT and SNEGSKA (reference sequence). The CDR3 spans 15 residues. CDR3 sequence (DNA): TGCAGTGCTAGAGATCGGGCGGCTAGCACAGATACGCAGTATTTT. Translating gives CSARDRAASTDTQYF.

This clonotype was picked up a small number of times. In nucleotides, the CDR3 is TGTGCCAGCAGCCAAGAATCAGGGAGGACCGGGGAGCTGTTTTTT. Protein product: CASSQESGRTGELFF. The chain employs TRBV3-1 and TRBJ2-2; D may be TRBD2 (6 bases). This CDR3 comprises 15 residues. V was cut by 0 bases and J by 5 bases, with 10 bases left in between. Germline values: CDR1 LGHDT, CDR2 YNNKEL (reference sequence).

The rearrangement uses TRBV20-1 and TRBJ1-2, with D hard to call. Between the trimmed V and J ends, which lost 5 bases and 3 bases, there was a span of 16 bases. The germline V gene encodes CDR1 DFQATT and CDR2 SNEGSKA (reference sequence). The CDR3 has 14 residues. The CDR3 bases are TGCAGTGCTCGCGCGAGAGGGAAAGACTATGGCTACACCTTC. Translating gives CSARARGKDYGYTF.

This clonotype was seen only a few times. The chain links TRBV2 to TRBJ1-5; possible D gene TRBD1, 5 bases. Germline values: CDR1 SNHLY, CDR2 FYNNEI. There are 15 residues in the CDR3. The V gene lost 4 bases and the J gene lost 5 bases, with 15 bases spanning the gap. CDR3 protein: CASSAQGSSYQPQHF. CDR3 DNA: TGTGCCAGCAGTGCCCAGGGATCATCCTATCAGCCCCAGCATTTT. The full variable domain, in which reference TRBV2 and TRBJ1-5 provide the parts outside the CDR3, is EPEVTQTPSHQVTQMGQEVILRCVPISNHLYFYWYRQILGQKVEFLVSFYNNEISEKSEIFDDQFSVERPDGSNFTLKIRSTKLEDSAMYFCASSAQGSSYQPQHFGDGTRLSIL.

The chain couples TRBV7-9 to TRBJ2-5; the match to TRBD1 covers 7 bases. The germline gives CDR1 SEHNR, CDR2 FQNEAQ (reference sequence). The V segment lost 1 base and the J segment 3 bases; nucleotides outside the gene matches: 2. This CDR3 region has 14 residues. CDR3 sequence (DNA): TGTGCCAGCAGCTTAGTACAGGGGAAAGAGACCCAGTACTTC. Residues: CASSLVQGKETQYF.

This clonotype was recorded once. The chain recombines TRBV5-1 with TRBJ2-7; D not certain. The CDR3 runs 12 residues. The germline V gene encodes CDR1 SGHRS and CDR2 YFSETQ. V gave up 3 bases and J gave up 5 bases, with 9 bases separating them. The DNA of the CDR3 is TGCGCCAGCAGCTCTCTCCCGGACGAGCAGTACTTC. Residues: CASSSLPDEQYF.

The chain recombines TRBV10-3 with TRBJ2-7, with D unclear. The germline V gene encodes CDR1 ENHRY and CDR2 SYGVKD. The CDR3 loop spans 13 amino acids. V shed 2 bases and J shed 2 bases, with 7 bases lying between them. CDR3 region: CAISETQPYEQYF. The CDR3 region has the DNA TGTGCCATCAGTGAGACACAGCCCTACGAGCAGTACTTC.

This clonotype was recorded many times. The DNA of the CDR3 is TGCGCCAGCAGCTCCGGGGTCGCAAGGGAGCAGTACTTC. Its protein is CASSSGVAREQYF. J is TRBJ2-7 and V is TRBV10-2; tentatively, D is TRBD2 (5 bases). The V end lost 6 bases, the J end lost 7 bases, and 16 bases lay between the germline ends. Germline assignment: CDR1 WSHSY and CDR2 SAAADI. The CDR3 loop spans 13 amino acids.

This clonotype was seen ten or more times. The genes are TRBV18 and TRBJ2-1; 11 bases line up with TRBD2. The CDR3 runs 17 residues. Germline CDR1 KGHSH, CDR2 LQKENI. V dropped 4 bases and J dropped 0; count of bases not matched to a gene: 5. The DNA of the CDR3 is TGTGCCAGCTCACAAGCTAGCGGGAGGAGCTCCTACAATGAGCAGTTCTTC. Protein sequence: CASSQASGRSSYNEQFF.

This chain uses TRBV27 with TRBJ2-3, with 10 bases lining up with TRBD2. V gave up 6 bases and J gave up 6 bases; unmatched junction bases: 9. Germline V gene data show CDR1 as MNHEY and CDR2 as SMNVEV (reference sequence). CDR3 length: 15 amino acids. The CDR3: CASSLGTSETDTQYF. The CDR3 DNA sequence: TGTGCCAGCAGCTTAGGGACTAGCGAGACCGATACGCAGTATTTT.

This clonotype was detected ten times or more. The chain recombines TRBV5-1 with TRBJ2-7, with 7 bases that match TRBD1. Looked up from germline, CDR1 is SGHRS and CDR2 is YFSETQ. There are 16 residues in the CDR3. Losses at the gene ends were 0 bases for V and 1 base for J; bases not matched to a gene: 7. The CDR3 spells CASSLGTGSPSYEQYF. The CDR3 nucleotides read TGCGCCAGCAGCTTGGGGACAGGTTCACCTTCCTACGAGCAGTACTTC.

This clonotype was found many times. The rearrangement uses TRBV11-2 and TRBJ1-1; D not resolved. The CDR3 has 15 amino acids. In germline, CDR1 is SGHAT, CDR2 FQNNGV. The ends were cut back, 4 bases at V and 0 bases at J, with 12 bases in the middle. CDR3 in amino acids: CASSSAYQMNTEAFF. In DNA form, the CDR3 reads TGTGCCAGCAGCTCCGCGTACCAAATGAACACTGAAGCTTTCTTT.

V and J are TRBV7-9 and TRBJ1-1, with D unresolved. CDR1 is SEHNR and CDR2 is FQNEAQ in the germline V gene (reference sequence). The CDR3 has 11 residues. Trimming stripped 6 bases from V and 4 bases from J, with 6 bases between. CDR3 amino acids: CASSMVTEAFF. The CDR3 nucleotides read TGTGCCAGCAGTATGGTCACTGAAGCTTTCTTT.

This clonotype has a handful of counts. The chain is built from TRBV9 and TRBJ2-2; 7 bases map to TRBD2. Losses at the gene ends were 2 bases for V and 4 bases for J; bases not matched to a gene: 8. Germline V gene sequence: CDR1 SGDLS, CDR2 YYNGEE. The CDR3 extends over 16 amino acids. The CDR3 nucleotides are TGTGCCAGCAGCGTGAGTGGGGGACTACTCACCGGGGAGCTGTTTTTT. Translated: CASSVSGGLLTGELFF.

The rearrangement uses TRBV10-3 and TRBJ2-5; 12 bases fit TRBD1. J gave up 4 bases and V 6 bases, and 3 bases lay outside the gene matches. The CDR3 is 14 amino acids. Germline CDR1 reads ENHRY; CDR2 reads SYGVKD. The DNA of the CDR3 is TGTGCCATCAGACCGGGACAGGGGGCAGAGACCCAGTACTTC. It yields the protein CAIRPGQGAETQYF.

This chain connects TRBV5-4 to TRBJ2-1; D may be TRBD2 (6 bases). CDR3 length equals 15 residues. Germline assignment: CDR1 SGHNT and CDR2 YYREEE (reference sequence). Trimming shortened V by 5 bases and J by 5 bases, and 17 bases separated the two germline ends. DNA for the CDR3: TGTGCCAGCAGGAGACTTGGCGGGGCCCACAATGAGCAGTTCTTC. Translation: CASRRLGGAHNEQFF.

At least ten counts were recorded for this clonotype. The J gene is TRBJ2-4, the V gene TRBV7-2, with D perhaps assigned TRBD1 or TRBD2 (6 bases each). CDR3 length: 16 amino acids. Trimming stripped 6 bases from V and 2 bases from J, with 17 bases between. CDR1 and CDR2 from the germline V gene are SGHTA and FQGNSA. CDR3 DNA: TGTGCCAGCAGTCTCGGGGGCGCTGGGACCAAAAACATTCAGTACTTC. Translating gives CASSLGGAGTKNIQYF.

The chain joins TRBV6-1 to TRBJ2-2; 15 bases are a match to TRBD2. This CDR3 region has 17 residues. Trimming at V came to 5 bases and at J to 1 base, leaving 2 bases not matched to a gene. Germline assignment: CDR1 MNHNS and CDR2 SASEGT. CDR3 nucleotide sequence: TGTGCCAGCAGTCCGGGACTAGCGGGGGGGAACACCGGGGAGCTGTTTTTT. Translating it yields CASSPGLAGGNTGELFF.

This clonotype was observed many times. The chain recombines TRBV11-2 with TRBJ2-5; 7 bases line up with TRBD2. Germline V gene data show CDR1 as SGHAT and CDR2 as FQNNGV. V was pared by 2 bases and J by 4 bases, with 16 bases of the junction left unmatched. The CDR3 is 18 amino acids. The CDR3 is CASSLNAGERRVRETQYF. The CDR3 nucleotides read TGTGCCAGCAGCTTAAACGCGGGAGAAAGACGAGTACGAGAGACCCAGTACTTC. Together with reference TRBV11-2 and TRBJ2-5, the CDR3 gives the full variable domain: EAGVAQSPRYKIIEKRQSVAFWCNPISGHATLYWYQQILGQGPKLLIQFQNNGVVDDSQLPKDRFSAERLKGVDSTLKIQPAKLEDSAVYLCASSLNAGERRVRETQYFGPGTRLLVL.

This clonotype showed up just a few times. The chain carries TRBV19 and TRBJ2-1; 12 bases agree with TRBD2. The CDR3 covers 15 residues. Trimming at V came to 4 bases and at J to 9 bases, leaving 7 bases not matched to a gene. Germline assignment: CDR1 LNHDA and CDR2 SQIVND (reference sequence). DNA of the CDR3: TGTGCCAGTAGTAAGCTAGCGGGGGGGCCGGGTGAGCAGTTCTTC. Its protein product is CASSKLAGGPGEQFF. The entire variable domain, with the rest obtained from reference TRBV19 and TRBJ2-1, is as follows: DGGITQSPKYLFRKEGQNVTLSCEQNLNHDAMYWYRQDPGQGLRLIYYSQIVNDFQKGDIAEGYSVSREKKESFPLTVTSAQKNPTAFYLCASSKLAGGPGEQFFGPGTRLTVL.

This clonotype has a single count. V usage is TRBV28 and J usage is TRBJ1-6; D is unresolved. The CDR3 length is 12 residues. CDR1 and CDR2 from the germline V gene are MDHEN and SYDVKM. V lost 6 bases to trimming and J lost 8 bases, with 8 bases between them. CDR3 in amino acids: CASSPGDSPLHF. The CDR3 nucleotides are TGTGCCAGCAGCCCCGGGGATTCACCCCTCCACTTT.

This chain's CDR3 is CATSDTSTTDTQYF. The CDR3 region has the DNA TGTGCCACCAGTGACACCTCTACCACAGATACGCAGTATTTT. The genes are TRBV24-1 and TRBJ2-3; D not resolved. V was shortened by 4 bases and J by 2 bases, with 9 bases between the two germline ends. The CDR3 covers 14 residues. The germline V gene encodes CDR1 KGHDR and CDR2 SFDVKD.

This clonotype was seen a handful of times. This sequence joins TRBV29-1 and TRBJ2-3; D might be TRBD1 (6 bases). V lost 7 bases and J 4 bases, leaving 12 bases between the germline ends. This CDR3 spans 12 amino acids. The germline CDR1 and CDR2 sequences are SQVTM and ANQGSEA. In nucleotides, the CDR3 is TGCAGCGCCCCTGGGGGCCCAGATACGCAGTATTTT. Translation gives CSAPGGPDTQYF.

This clonotype has a handful of counts. V and J are TRBV27 and TRBJ2-6; tentatively, D is TRBD1 or TRBD2 (6 bases each). V was shortened by 8 bases and J by 0 bases, with 14 bases between the two germline ends. Germline values: CDR1 MNHEY, CDR2 SMNVEV (reference sequence). This CDR3 comprises 16 residues. As DNA, the CDR3 is TGTGCCAGCTGGGGGGCCAGCCCCTCTGGGGCCAACGTCCTGACTTTC. Translating it yields CASWGASPSGANVLTF.

The table lists this clonotype with a few counts. The chain has TRBV28 and TRBJ2-7, with TRBD1 matching over 7 bases. CDR1 is MDHEN and CDR2 is SYDVKM in the germline V gene. The CDR3 has 15 residues. The V segment lost 2 bases and the J segment 2 bases; nucleotides outside the gene matches: 6. DNA for the CDR3: TGTGCCAGCAGTTTAACAGGGGCCCAAGCCTACGAGCAGTACTTC. Amino acid sequence: CASSLTGAQAYEQYF.

This rearrangement joins TRBV24-1 to TRBJ1-2; D is perhaps TRBD1 (6 bases). CDR3 length: 12 amino acids. Trimming cost V 4 bases and J 10 bases, with 12 bases left between them. CDR1 and CDR2 (germline): KGHDR, SFDVKD. This CDR3 is CATSDEQGAYTF. For the CDR3, the DNA is TGTGCCACCAGTGACGAACAGGGAGCCTACACCTTC.